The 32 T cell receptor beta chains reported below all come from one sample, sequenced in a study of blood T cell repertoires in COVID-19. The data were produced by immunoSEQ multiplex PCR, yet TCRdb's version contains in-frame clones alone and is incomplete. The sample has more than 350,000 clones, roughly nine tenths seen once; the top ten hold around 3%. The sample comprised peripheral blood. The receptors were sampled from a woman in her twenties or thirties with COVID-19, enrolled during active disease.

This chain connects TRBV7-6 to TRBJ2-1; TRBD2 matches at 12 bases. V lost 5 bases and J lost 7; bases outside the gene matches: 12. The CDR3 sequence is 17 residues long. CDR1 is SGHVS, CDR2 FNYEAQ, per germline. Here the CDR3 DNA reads TGTGCCAGCAGCGCGGGGCCTAGCGGGAGGGCCGGGAATGAGCAGTTCTTC. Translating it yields CASSAGPSGRAGNEQFF.

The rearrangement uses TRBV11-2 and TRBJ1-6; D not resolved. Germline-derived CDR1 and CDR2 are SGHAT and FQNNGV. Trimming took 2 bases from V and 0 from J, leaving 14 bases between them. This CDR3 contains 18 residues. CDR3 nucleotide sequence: TGTGCCAGCAGCTTAATCGGGAGCGAGAGCTCCTATAATTCACCCCTCCACTTT. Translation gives CASSLIGSESSYNSPLHF.

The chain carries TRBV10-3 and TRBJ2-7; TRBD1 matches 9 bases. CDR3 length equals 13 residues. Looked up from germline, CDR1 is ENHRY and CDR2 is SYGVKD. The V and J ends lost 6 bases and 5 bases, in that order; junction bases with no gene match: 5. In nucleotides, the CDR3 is TGTGCCATCAGGGGGGACAGGGCGAACGAGCAGTACGTC. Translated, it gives CAIRGDRANEQYV.

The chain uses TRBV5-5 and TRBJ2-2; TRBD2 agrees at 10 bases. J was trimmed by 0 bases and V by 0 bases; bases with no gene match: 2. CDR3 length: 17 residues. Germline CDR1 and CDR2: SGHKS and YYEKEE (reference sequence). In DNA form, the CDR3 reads TGTGCCAGCAGCTTGGGTCTAGCGGGAGCGAACACCGGGGAGCTGTTTTTT. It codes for CASSLGLAGANTGELFF.

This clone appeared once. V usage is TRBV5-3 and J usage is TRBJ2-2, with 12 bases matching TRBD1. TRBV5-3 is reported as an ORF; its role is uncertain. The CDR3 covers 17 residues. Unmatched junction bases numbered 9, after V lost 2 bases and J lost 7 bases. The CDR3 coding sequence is TGTGCCAGAAGCTTCCCGATGGGACAGGGGGCCGGCGGGGAGCTGTTTTTT. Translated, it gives CARSFPMGQGAGGELFF.

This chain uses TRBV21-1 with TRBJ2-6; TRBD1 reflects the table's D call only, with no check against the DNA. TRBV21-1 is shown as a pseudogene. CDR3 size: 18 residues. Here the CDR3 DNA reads TGTGCCGTATTATCAGGGACAGGTCCTCTCTCTGGGGCCAACGTCCTGACTTTC. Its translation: CAVLSGTGPLSGANVLTF.

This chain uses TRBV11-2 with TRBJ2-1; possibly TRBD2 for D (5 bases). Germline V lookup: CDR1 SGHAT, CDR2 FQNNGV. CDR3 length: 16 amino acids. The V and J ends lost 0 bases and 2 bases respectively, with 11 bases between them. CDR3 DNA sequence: TGTGCCAGCAGCTTAGATCCGGGTAGCGCCTACAATGAGCAGTTCTTC. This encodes CASSLDPGSAYNEQFF.

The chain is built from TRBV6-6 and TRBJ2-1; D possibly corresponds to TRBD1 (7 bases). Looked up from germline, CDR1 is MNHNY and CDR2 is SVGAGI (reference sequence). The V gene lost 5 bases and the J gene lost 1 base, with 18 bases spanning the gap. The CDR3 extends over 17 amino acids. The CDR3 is CASSPYRGDSSYNEQFF. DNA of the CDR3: TGTGCCAGCAGTCCCTATAGGGGGGACAGTTCCTACAATGAGCAGTTCTTC.

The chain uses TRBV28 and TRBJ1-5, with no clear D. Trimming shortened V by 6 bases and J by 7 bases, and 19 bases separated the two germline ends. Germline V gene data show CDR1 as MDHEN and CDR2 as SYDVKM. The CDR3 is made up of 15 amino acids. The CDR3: CASRYLQEREQPQHF. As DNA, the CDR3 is TGTGCCAGCAGATATCTCCAGGAAAGGGAGCAGCCCCAGCATTTT.

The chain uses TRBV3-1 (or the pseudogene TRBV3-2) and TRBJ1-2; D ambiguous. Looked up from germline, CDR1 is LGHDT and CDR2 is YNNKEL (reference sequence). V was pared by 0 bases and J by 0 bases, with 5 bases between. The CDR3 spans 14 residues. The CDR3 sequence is CASSQEASNYGYTF. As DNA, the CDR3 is TGTGCCAGCAGCCAAGAAGCTTCTAACTATGGCTACACCTTC.

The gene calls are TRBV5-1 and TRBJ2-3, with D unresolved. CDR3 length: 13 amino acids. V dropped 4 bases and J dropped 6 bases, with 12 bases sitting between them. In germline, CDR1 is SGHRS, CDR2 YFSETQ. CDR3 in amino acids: CASSQSARDTQYF. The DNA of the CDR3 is TGCGCCAGCAGCCAGAGCGCGAGGGATACGCAGTATTTT.

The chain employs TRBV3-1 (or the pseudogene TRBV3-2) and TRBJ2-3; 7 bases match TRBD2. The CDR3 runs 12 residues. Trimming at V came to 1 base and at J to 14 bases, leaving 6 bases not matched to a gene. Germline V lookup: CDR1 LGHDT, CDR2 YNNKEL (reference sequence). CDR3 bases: TGTGCCAGCAGCCAAGTCGGAGGGGAGGGGTATTTT. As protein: CASSQVGGEGYF.

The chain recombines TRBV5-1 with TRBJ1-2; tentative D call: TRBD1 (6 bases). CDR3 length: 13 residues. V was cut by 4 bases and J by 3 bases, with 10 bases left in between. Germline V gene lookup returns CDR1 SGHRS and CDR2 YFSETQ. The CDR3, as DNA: TGCGCCAGCAGCCCGCCAGGGGACTATGGCTACACCTTC. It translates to CASSPPGDYGYTF.

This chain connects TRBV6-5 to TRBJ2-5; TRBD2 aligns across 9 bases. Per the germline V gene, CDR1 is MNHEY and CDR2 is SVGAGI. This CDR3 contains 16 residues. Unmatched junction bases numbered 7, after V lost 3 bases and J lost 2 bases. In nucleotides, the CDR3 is TGTGCCAGCAGTTATGGGCTAGCGGGGTCGCAAGAGACCCAGTACTTC. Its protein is CASSYGLAGSQETQYF.

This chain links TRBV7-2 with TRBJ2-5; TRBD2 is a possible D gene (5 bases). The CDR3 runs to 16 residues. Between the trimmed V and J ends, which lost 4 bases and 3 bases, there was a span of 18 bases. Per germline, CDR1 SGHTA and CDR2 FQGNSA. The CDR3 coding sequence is TGTGCCAGCAGCTCCCCACCATTTGAGGGAGAAGAGACCCAGTACTTC. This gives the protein CASSSPPFEGEETQYF. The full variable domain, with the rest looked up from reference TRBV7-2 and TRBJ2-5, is GAGVSQSPSNKVTEKGKDVELRCDPISGHTALYWYRQSLGQGLEFLIYFQGNSAPDKSGLPSDRFSAERTGGSVSTLTIQRTQQEDSAVYLCASSSPPFEGEETQYFGPGTRLLVL.

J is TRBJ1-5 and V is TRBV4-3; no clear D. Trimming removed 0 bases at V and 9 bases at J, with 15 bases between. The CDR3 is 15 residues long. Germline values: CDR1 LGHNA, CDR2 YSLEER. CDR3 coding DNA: TGCGCCAGCAGCCAAGATCGAGGATCACGAGGGCCCCAGCATTTT. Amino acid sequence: CASSQDRGSRGPQHF.

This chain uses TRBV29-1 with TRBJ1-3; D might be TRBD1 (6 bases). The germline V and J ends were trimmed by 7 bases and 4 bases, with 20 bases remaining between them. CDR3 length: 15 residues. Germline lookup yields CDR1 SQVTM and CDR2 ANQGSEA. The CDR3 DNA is TGCAGCGCAATCCCCCTCAGGGGACGCGGAAACACCATATATTTT. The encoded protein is CSAIPLRGRGNTIYF.

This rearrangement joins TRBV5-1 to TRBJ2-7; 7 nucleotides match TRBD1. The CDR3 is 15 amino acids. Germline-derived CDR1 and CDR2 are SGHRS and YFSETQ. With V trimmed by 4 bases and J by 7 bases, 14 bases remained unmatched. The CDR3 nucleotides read TGCGCCAGCAGCGCCTACCGGGACAGCCCTTGGGAGCAGTACTTC. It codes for CASSAYRDSPWEQYF. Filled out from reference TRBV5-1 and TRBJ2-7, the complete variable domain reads KAGVTQTPRYLIKTRGQQVTLSCSPISGHRSVSWYQQTPGQGLQFLFEYFSETQRNKGNFPGRFSGRQFSNSRSEMNVSTLELGDSALYLCASSAYRDSPWEQYFGPGTRLTVT.

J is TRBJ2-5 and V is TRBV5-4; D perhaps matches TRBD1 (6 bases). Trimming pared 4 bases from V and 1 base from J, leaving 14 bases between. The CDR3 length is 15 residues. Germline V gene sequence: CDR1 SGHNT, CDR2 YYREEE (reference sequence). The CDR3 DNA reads TGTGCCAGCAGCCAACCGGGACACATCCAAGAGACCCAGTACTTC. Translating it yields CASSQPGHIQETQYF.

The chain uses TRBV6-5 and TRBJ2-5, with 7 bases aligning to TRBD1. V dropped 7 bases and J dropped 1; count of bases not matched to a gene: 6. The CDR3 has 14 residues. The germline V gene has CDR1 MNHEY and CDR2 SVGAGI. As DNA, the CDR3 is TGTGCCAGCATTCCAACAGGGGCCCAAGAGACCCAGTACTTC. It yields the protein CASIPTGAQETQYF.

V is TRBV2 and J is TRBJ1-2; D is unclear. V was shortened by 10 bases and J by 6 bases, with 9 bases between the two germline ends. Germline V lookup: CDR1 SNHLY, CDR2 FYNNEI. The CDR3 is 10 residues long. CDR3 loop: CATSTDGYTF. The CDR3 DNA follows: TGTGCCACTTCCACGGATGGCTACACCTTC.

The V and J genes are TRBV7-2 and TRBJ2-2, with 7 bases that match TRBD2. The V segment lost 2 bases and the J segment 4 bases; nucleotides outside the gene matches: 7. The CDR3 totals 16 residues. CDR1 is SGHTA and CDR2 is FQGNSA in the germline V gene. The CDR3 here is CASSLFDSGLTGELFF. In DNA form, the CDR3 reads TGTGCCAGCAGCTTATTTGATAGCGGGCTCACCGGGGAGCTGTTTTTT.

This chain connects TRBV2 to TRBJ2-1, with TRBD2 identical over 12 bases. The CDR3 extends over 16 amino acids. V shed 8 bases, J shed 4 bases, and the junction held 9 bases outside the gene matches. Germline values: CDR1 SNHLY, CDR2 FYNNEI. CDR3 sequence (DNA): TGTGCCAGCGGCCGGACTAGCGGGGATCTATACAATGAGCAGTTCTTC. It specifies CASGRTSGDLYNEQFF. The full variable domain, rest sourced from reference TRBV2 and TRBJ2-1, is EPEVTQTPSHQVTQMGQEVILRCVPISNHLYFYWYRQILGQKVEFLVSFYNNEISEKSEIFDDQFSVERPDGSNFTLKIRSTKLEDSAMYFCASGRTSGDLYNEQFFGPGTRLTVL.

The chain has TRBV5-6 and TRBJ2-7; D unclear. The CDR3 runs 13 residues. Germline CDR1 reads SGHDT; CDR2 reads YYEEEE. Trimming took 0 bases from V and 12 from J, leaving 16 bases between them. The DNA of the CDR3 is TGTGCCAGCAGCTTGGGTTACTCCCCCGTCCCGTACTTC. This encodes CASSLGYSPVPYF. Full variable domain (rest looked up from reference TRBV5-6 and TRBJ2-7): DAGVTQSPTHLIKTRGQQVTLRCSPKSGHDTVSWYQQALGQGPQFIFQYYEEEERQRGNFPDRFSGHQFPNYSSELNVNALLLGDSALYLCASSLGYSPVPYFGPGTRLTVT.

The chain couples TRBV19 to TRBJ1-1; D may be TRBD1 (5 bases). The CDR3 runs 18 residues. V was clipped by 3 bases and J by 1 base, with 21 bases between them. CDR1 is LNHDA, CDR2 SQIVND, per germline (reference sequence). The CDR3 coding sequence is TGTGCCAGTAGTATTTTGGGGTGGGGGGTGTCGCGGAACACTGAAGCTTTCTTT. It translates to CASSILGWGVSRNTEAFF. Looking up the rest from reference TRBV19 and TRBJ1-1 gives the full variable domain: DGGITQSPKYLFRKEGQNVTLSCEQNLNHDAMYWYRQDPGQGLRLIYYSQIVNDFQKGDIAEGYSVSREKKESFPLTVTSAQKNPTAFYLCASSILGWGVSRNTEAFFGQGTRLTVV.

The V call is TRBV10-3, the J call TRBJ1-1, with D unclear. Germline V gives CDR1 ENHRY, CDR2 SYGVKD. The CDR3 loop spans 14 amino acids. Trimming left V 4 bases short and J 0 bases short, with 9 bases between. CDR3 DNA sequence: TGTGCCATCAGTGGAGGGAACCTGAACACTGAAGCTTTCTTT. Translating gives CAISGGNLNTEAFF.

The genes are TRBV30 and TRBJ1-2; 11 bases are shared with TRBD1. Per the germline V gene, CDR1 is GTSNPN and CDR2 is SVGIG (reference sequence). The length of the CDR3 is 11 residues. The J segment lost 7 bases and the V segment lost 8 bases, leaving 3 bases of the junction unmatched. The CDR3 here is CASGQGAGYTF. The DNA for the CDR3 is TGTGCCAGCGGACAGGGGGCTGGCTACACCTTC.

CDR3 bases: TGTGCCAGCAGCTTAGTACAGACGTTGGCTAATGAGCAGTTCTTC. This encodes CASSLVQTLANEQFF. The chain couples TRBV7-2 to TRBJ2-1; D gene ambiguous. Germline V gives CDR1 SGHTA, CDR2 FQGNSA. V was cut by 1 base and J by 7 bases, with 14 bases left in between. The CDR3 spans 15 residues.

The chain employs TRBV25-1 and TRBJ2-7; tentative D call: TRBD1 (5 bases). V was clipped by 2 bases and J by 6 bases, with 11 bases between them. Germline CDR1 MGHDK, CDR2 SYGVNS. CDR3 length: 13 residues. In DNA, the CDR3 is TGTGCCAGCAGTGAAGGGCAGGGAAGCGAGCAGTACTTC. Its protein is CASSEGQGSEQYF.

Here the CDR3 reads CASSKTDRTEAFF. The CDR3 coding sequence is TGTGCCAGTAGCAAAACCGACAGGACTGAAGCTTTCTTT. The chain is built from TRBV19 and TRBJ1-1, with D perhaps TRBD1 (6 bases). Germline values: CDR1 LNHDA, CDR2 SQIVND (reference sequence). CDR3 length: 13 amino acids. Between the trimmed V and J ends, which lost 6 bases and 5 bases, there was a span of 13 bases.

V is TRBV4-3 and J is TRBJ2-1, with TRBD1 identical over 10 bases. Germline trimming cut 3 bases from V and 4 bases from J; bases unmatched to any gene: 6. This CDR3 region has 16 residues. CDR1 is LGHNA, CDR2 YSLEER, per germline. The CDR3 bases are TGCGCCAGCAGCCACCTAGGGACAGGGGATTACAATGAGCAGTTCTTC. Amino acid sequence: CASSHLGTGDYNEQFF.

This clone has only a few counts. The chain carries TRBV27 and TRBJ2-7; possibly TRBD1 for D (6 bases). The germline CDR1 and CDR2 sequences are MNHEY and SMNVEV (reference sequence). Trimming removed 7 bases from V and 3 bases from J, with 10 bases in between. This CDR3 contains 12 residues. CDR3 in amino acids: CASIDRYYEQYV. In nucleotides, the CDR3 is TGTGCCAGCATTGACAGGTACTACGAGCAGTACGTC.